Below are 16 T cell receptor beta chains sequenced from a single sample in a study of shared T cell receptors in the human thymus. Using immunoSEQ multiplex PCR, the repertoire was profiled, and TCRdb retains in-frame clones only, with some absent. The profile shows 700,000 to 750,000 clones, roughly 85% of them singletons. The sample was also linked to a second study, of human thymus T cells.

The sample comprised thymocytes. These receptors all stem from a girl under two years old with a congenital heart defect.

J is TRBJ1-1 and V is TRBV19; 8 bases are shared with TRBD1. Germline-derived CDR1 and CDR2 are LNHDA and SQIVND (reference sequence). V shed 5 bases and J 5 bases; nucleotides not matched to a gene: 13. The CDR3 has 16 amino acids. The CDR3 DNA reads TGTGCCAGTAGTCCGCGGGGCGACAGGGGTGGAACTGAAGCTTTCTTT. It specifies CASSPRGDRGGTEAFF.

This rearrangement joins TRBV5-1 to TRBJ2-7; weak D call: TRBD2 (7 bases). The CDR3 is 12 residues long. Germline CDR1 is SGHRS and CDR2 is YFSETQ. Trimming shortened V by 4 bases and J by 6 bases, and 11 bases separated the two germline ends. In DNA, the CDR3 is TGCGCCAGCAGCCTGGGGGGGCTCGAGCAGTACTTC. Its translation is CASSLGGLEQYF.

The chain links TRBV2 to TRBJ2-2; 9 positions agree with TRBD1. Germline V gene data show CDR1 as SNHLY and CDR2 as FYNNEI. V shed 3 bases, J shed 6 bases, and the junction held 2 bases outside the gene matches. The CDR3 covers 14 residues. CDR3 in DNA: TGTGCCAGCAGTGAGGACAGGGGTGCCGGGGAGCTGTTTTTT. Protein product: CASSEDRGAGELFF.

In this sample, this clone turned up once. The chain couples TRBV11-3 to TRBJ1-5; D perhaps matches TRBD1 (5 bases). This CDR3 is 14 amino acids long. The germline gives CDR1 SGHNT, CDR2 YENEEA. Trimming removed 6 bases at V and 5 bases at J, with 14 bases between. The DNA for the CDR3 is TGTGCCAGCAGAATACTGACAGTCGATCAGCCCCAGCATTTT. Amino acid sequence: CASRILTVDQPQHF.

This chain links TRBV19 with TRBJ2-3, with 9 bases lining up with TRBD1. The germline V gene encodes CDR1 LNHDA and CDR2 SQIVND (reference sequence). The CDR3 totals 16 residues. After removal of 4 bases from V and 2 bases from J, the junction contained 7 bases not matched to a gene. The CDR3 bases are TGTGCCAGTAGTACTTTAGGACAGGGGTTCACAGATACGCAGTATTTT. It translates to CASSTLGQGFTDTQYF.

DNA for the CDR3: TGTGCCAGCAGCCCGGACACTATGAACACTGAAGCTTTCTTT. Its translation is CASSPDTMNTEAFF. This chain links TRBV7-9 with TRBJ1-1, with TRBD1 as a possible D gene (5 bases). Germline assignment: CDR1 SEHNR and CDR2 FQNEAQ (reference sequence). Trimming left V 5 bases short and J 0 bases short, with 10 bases between. The CDR3 sequence is 14 residues long.

The chain carries TRBV9 and TRBJ1-6; D call uncertain. The CDR3 is made up of 17 amino acids. The V and J ends lost 0 bases and 0 bases respectively, with 10 bases between them. Germline values: CDR1 SGDLS, CDR2 YYNGEE. The CDR3 reads CASSVGLTSSYNSPLHF. The CDR3 nucleotides read TGTGCCAGCAGCGTAGGACTTACGAGCTCCTATAATTCACCCCTCCACTTT.

As for this clone: The DNA is left out, because the CDR3 cannot be placed on it with certainty; the CDR3 is given as TCRdb lists it. V gene TRBV28 combines with J gene TRBJ1-2; TRBD1, the table's D call, was not compared with the DNA. Germline CDR1 and CDR2: MDHEN and SYDVKM. The CDR3 is 16 amino acids in total, end residues counted. The CDR3 loop is CASSSTLGQGSYGYTF.

The chain combines TRBV7-2 with TRBJ2-4; the D gene is possibly TRBD1 (5 bases). CDR3 length equals 18 residues. Per germline, CDR1 SGHTA and CDR2 FQGNSA. The ends were cut back, 5 bases at V and 0 bases at J, with 20 bases in the middle. The CDR3 protein is CASSPEFDRALAKNIQYF. In nucleotides, the CDR3 is TGTGCCAGCAGCCCAGAATTCGACAGAGCCCTAGCCAAAAACATTCAGTACTTC.

The chain recombines TRBV10-1 with TRBJ2-5; possible D gene TRBD2, 6 bases. The end of the DNA is better explained by TRBJ2-7, so the J call may be wrong. Per the germline V gene, CDR1 is WNHNN and CDR2 is SYGVQD (reference sequence). This CDR3 comprises 13 residues. CDR3 DNA: TGCGCCAGCCGCGGGACTCCCCAGGACGAGCAGTACTTC. Its translation is CASRGTPQDEQYF.

The chain joins TRBV29-1 to TRBJ2-1; D not certain. The CDR3 is 12 residues long. V lost 1 base and J lost 7, with 8 bases in between. CDR1 and CDR2 (germline): SQVTM, ANQGSEA. The CDR3 sequence is CSVEGAANEQFF. DNA of the CDR3: TGCAGCGTTGAAGGGGCAGCTAATGAGCAGTTCTTC.

This sequence joins TRBV19 and TRBJ1-5, with 7 bases matching TRBD1. CDR1 LNHDA and CDR2 SQIVND come from the germline V gene (reference sequence). CDR3 length: 15 residues. V shed 2 bases and J 7 bases; nucleotides not matched to a gene: 8. CDR3 region: CASSIRQGVGQPQHF. The CDR3, as DNA: TGTGCCAGTAGTATAAGACAGGGCGTCGGACAGCCCCAGCATTTT.

V and J are TRBV7-6 and TRBJ2-2; possibly TRBD1 for D (6 bases). The CDR3 has 16 amino acids. V lost 5 bases and J 2 bases, leaving 15 bases between the germline ends. Germline values: CDR1 SGHVS, CDR2 FNYEAQ. The CDR3 DNA sequence: TGTGCCAGCAGCATGACCGGGACACCAAACACCGGGGAGCTGTTTTTT. Translated, it gives CASSMTGTPNTGELFF. Variable domain in full (rest from reference TRBV7-6 and TRBJ2-2): GAGVSQSPRYKVTKRGQDVALRCDPISGHVSLYWYRQALGQGPEFLTYFNYEAQQDKSGLPNDRFSAERPEGSISTLTIQRTEQRDSAMYRCASSMTGTPNTGELFFGEGSRLTVL.

CDR3 DNA sequence: TGTGCCAGCAGCGCCAGACAGGGCGGCGGCTACACCTTC. The encoded protein is CASSARQGGGYTF. The chain joins TRBV9 to TRBJ1-2; TRBD1 aligns across 7 bases. Unmatched junction bases numbered 7, after V lost 3 bases and J lost 8 bases. Germline V gene data show CDR1 as SGDLS and CDR2 as YYNGEE. The CDR3 contains 13 residues.

The sample holds a few counts of this clone. The rearrangement joins TRBV6-5 to TRBJ1-1; no clear D gene. Trimming removed 6 bases at V and 5 bases at J, with 16 bases between. The CDR3 is 14 amino acids. The germline V gene encodes CDR1 MNHEY and CDR2 SVGAGI. The CDR3 sequence: CASRPGKVETEAFF. DNA for the CDR3: TGTGCCAGCAGGCCGGGGAAGGTAGAAACTGAAGCTTTCTTT.

As concerns this clone: The same CDR3 is also encoded by other DNA sequences in this sample. J is TRBJ2-7 and V is TRBV20-1; D might be TRBD1 (6 bases). The CDR3 is 11 residues long. V lost 6 bases, J lost 2 bases, and 8 bases lay in between. Germline CDR1 and CDR2: DFQATT and SNEGSKA (reference sequence). In DNA form, the CDR3 reads TGCAGTGCAAGGACAGCCTACGAGCAGTACTTC. This sequence encodes CSARTAYEQYF.